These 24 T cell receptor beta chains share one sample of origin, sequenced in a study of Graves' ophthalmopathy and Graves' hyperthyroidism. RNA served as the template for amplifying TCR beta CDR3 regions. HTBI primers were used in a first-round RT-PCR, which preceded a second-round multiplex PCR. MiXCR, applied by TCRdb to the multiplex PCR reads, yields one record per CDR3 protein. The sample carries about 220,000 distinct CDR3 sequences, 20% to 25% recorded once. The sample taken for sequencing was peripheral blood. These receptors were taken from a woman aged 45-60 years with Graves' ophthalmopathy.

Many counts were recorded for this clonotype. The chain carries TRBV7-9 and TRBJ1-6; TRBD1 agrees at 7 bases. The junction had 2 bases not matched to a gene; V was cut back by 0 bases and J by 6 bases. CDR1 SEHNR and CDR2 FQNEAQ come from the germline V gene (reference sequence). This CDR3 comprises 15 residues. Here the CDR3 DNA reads TGTGCCAGCAGCTTAGCTGGGGACAGTAATTCACCCCTCCACTTT. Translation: CASSLAGDSNSPLHF.

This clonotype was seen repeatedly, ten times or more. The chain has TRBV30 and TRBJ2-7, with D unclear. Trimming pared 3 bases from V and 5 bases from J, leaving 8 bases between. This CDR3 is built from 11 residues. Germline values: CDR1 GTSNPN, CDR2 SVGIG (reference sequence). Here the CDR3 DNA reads TGTGCCTGGAGCCAGTTCAACGAGCAGTACTTC. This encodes CAWSQFNEQYF.

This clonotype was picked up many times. The CDR3 coding sequence is TGTGCCAGCAGTGGTCTAGCGGGAGTAAAAAACATTCAGTACTTC. It specifies CASSGLAGVKNIQYF. The chain carries TRBV12-3 or TRBV12-4 and TRBJ2-4; 10 bases match TRBD2. This CDR3 has 15 residues. V was clipped by 5 bases and J by 4 bases; unmatched bases: 5.

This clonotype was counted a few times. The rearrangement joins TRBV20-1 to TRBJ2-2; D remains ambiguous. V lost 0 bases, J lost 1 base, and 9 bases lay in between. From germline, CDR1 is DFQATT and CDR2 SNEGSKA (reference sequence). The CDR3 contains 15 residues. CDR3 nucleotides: TGCAGTGCTAGAGACAACCTTGGGAACACCGGGGAGCTGTTTTTT. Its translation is CSARDNLGNTGELFF.

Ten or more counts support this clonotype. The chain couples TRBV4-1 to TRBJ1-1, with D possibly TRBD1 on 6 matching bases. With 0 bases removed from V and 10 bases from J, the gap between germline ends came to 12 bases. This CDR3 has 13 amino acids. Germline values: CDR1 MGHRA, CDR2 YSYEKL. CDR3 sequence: CASSQDGGGLAFF. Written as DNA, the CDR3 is TGCGCCAGCAGCCAAGATGGGGGCGGGTTAGCTTTCTTT.

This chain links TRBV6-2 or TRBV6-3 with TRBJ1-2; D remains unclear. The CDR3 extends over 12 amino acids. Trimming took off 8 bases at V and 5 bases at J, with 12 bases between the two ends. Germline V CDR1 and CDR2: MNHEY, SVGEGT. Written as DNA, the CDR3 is TGTGCCAGCGAGGGAGCGGGTTATGGCTACACCTTC. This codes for CASEGAGYGYTF.

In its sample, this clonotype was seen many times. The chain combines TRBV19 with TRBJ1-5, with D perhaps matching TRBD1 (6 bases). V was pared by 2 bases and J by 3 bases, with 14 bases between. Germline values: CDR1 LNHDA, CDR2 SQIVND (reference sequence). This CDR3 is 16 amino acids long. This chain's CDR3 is CASSILDSTYNQPQHF. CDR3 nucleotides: TGTGCCAGTAGTATACTGGACAGCACTTACAATCAGCCCCAGCATTTT.

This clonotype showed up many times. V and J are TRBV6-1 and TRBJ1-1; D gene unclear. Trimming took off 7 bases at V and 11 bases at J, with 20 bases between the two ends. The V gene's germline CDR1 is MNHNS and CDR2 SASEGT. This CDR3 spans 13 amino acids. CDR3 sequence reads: CASTRALGGGAFF. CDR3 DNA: TGTGCCAGCACTCGGGCCCTGGGAGGTGGTGCTTTCTTT.

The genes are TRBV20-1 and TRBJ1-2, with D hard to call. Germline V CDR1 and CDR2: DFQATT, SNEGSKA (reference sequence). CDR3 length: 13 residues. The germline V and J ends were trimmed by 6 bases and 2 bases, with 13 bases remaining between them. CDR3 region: CSATQQGNYGYTF. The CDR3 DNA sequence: TGCAGTGCGACACAGCAAGGAAACTATGGCTACACCTTC.

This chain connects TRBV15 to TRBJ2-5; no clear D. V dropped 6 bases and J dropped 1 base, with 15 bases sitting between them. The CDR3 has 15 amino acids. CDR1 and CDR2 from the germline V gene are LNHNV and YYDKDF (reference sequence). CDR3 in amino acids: CATSTRRSFQETQYF. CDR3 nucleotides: TGTGCCACCAGTACCCGTCGTAGCTTCCAAGAGACCCAGTACTTC.

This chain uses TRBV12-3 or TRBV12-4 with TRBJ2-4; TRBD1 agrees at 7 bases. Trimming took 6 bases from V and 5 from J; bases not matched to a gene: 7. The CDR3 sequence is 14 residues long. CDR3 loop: CASRPRTGQNIQYF. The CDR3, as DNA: TGTGCCAGCAGGCCCCGGACAGGACAAAACATTCAGTACTTC.

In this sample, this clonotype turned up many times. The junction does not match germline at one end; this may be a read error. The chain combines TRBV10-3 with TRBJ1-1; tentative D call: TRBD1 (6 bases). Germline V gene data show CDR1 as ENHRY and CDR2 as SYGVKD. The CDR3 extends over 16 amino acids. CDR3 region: CAIGEPGRGAEGEAFF. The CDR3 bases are TGTGCCATCGGTGAGCCCGGTAGGGGGGCAGAAGGTGAAGCTTTCTTT.

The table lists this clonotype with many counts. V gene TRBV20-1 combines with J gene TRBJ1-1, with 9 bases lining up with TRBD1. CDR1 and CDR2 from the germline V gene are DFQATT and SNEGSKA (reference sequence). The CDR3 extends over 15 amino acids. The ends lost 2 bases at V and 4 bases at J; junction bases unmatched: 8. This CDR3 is CSARKATGGSTEAFF. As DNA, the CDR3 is TGCAGTGCTAGAAAGGCGACAGGGGGAAGCACTGAAGCTTTCTTT.

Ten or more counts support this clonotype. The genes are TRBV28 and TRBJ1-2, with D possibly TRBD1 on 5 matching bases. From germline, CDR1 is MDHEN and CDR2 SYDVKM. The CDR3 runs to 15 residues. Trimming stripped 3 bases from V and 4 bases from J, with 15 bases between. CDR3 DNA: TGTGCCAGCAGTTTTGAGACTCGGGGGGTCTATGGCTACACCTTC. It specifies CASSFETRGVYGYTF.

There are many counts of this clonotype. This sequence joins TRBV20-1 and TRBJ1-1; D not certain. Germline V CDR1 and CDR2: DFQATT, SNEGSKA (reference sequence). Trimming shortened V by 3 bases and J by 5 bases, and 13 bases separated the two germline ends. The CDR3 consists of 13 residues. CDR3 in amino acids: CSASNSWETEAFF. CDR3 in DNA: TGCAGTGCTAGTAACAGTTGGGAGACTGAAGCTTTCTTT.

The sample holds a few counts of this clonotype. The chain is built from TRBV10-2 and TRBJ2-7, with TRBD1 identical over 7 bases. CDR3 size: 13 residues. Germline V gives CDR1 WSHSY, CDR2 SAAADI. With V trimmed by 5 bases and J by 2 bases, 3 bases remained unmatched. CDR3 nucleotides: TGCGCCAGCAGTCGGGACAGACCCTACGAGCAGTACTTC. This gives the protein CASSRDRPYEQYF.

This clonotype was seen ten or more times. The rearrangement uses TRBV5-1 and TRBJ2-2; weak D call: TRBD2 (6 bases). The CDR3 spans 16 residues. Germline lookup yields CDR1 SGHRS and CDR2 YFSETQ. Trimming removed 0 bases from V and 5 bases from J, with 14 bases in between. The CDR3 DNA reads TGCGCCAGCAGCTTGGCTGGGGACTCGAGGACCGGGGAGCTGTTTTTT. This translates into CASSLAGDSRTGELFF.

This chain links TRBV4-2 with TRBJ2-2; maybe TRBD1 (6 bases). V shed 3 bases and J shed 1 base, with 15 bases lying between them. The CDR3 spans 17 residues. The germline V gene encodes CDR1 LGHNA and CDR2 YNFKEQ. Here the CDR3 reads CASSQSTGTQNTGELFF. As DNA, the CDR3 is TGTGCCAGCAGCCAGTCAACAGGGACGCAGAACACCGGGGAGCTGTTTTTT.

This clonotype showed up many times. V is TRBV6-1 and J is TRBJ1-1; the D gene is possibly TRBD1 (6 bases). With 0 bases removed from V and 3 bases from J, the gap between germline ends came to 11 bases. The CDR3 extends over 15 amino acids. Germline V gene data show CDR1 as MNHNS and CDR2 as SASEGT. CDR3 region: CASSEATGADTEAFF. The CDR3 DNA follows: TGTGCCAGCAGTGAAGCAACGGGGGCTGACACTGAAGCTTTCTTT.

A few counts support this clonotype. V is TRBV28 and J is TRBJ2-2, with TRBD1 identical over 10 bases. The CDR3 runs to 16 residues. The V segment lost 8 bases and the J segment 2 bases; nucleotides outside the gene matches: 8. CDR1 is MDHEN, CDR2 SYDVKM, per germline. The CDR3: CASGGGTGENTGELFF. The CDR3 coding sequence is TGTGCCAGCGGAGGAGGGACAGGGGAAAACACCGGGGAGCTGTTTTTT. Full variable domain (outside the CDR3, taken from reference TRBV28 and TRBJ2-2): DVKVTQSSRYLVKRTGEKVFLECVQDMDHENMFWYRQDPGLGLRLIYFSYDVKMKEKGDIPEGYSVSREKKERFSLILESASTNQTSMYLCASGGGTGENTGELFFGEGSRLTVL.

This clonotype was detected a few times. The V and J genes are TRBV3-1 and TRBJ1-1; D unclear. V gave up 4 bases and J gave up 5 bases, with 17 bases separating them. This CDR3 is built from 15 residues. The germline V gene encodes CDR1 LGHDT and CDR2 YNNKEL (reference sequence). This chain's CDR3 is CASSPPSMSVTEAFF. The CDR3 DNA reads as TGTGCCAGCAGCCCCCCCTCGATGTCGGTTACTGAAGCTTTCTTT.

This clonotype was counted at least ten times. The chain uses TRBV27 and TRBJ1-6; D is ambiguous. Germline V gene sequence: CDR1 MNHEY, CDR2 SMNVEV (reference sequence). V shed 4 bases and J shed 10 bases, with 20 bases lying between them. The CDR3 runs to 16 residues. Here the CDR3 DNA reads TGTGCCAGCAGTTACCTCCGAGGGTCGTCTGGCTCACCCCTCCACTTT. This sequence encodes CASSYLRGSSGSPLHF.

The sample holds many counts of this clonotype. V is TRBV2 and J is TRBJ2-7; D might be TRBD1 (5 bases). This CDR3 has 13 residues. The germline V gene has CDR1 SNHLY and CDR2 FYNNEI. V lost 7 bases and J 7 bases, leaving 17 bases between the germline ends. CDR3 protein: CASNVGQKEEQYF. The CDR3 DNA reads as TGTGCCAGCAATGTGGGGCAGAAGGAAGAGCAGTACTTC.

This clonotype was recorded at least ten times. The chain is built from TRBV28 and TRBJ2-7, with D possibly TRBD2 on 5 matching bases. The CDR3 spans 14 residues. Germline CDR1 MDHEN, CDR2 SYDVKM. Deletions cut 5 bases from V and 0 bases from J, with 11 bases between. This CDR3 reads CASSRRSSSYEQYF. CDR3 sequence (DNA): TGTGCCAGCAGTAGGAGGTCCTCCTCCTACGAGCAGTACTTC. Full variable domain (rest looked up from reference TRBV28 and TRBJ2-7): DVKVTQSSRYLVKRTGEKVFLECVQDMDHENMFWYRQDPGLGLRLIYFSYDVKMKEKGDIPEGYSVSREKKERFSLILESASTNQTSMYLCASSRRSSSYEQYFGPGTRLTVT.